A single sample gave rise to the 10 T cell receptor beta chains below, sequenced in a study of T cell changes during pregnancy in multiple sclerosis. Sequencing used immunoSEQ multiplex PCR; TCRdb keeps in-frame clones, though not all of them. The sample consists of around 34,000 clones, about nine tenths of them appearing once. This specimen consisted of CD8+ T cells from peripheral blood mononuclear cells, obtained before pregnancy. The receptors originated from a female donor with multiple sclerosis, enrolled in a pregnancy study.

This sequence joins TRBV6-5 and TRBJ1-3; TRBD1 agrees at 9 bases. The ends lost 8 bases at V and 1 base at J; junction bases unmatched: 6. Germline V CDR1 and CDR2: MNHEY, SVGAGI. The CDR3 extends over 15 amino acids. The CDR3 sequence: CASLLGQGSGNTIYF. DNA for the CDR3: TGTGCCAGCCTGCTGGGACAGGGTTCTGGAAACACCATATATTTT.

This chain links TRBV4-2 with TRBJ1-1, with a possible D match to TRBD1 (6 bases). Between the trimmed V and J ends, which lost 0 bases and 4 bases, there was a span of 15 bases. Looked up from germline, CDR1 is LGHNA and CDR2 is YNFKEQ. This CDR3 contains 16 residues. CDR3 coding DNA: TGTGCCAGCAGCCAAGAGATCTGGGGGCGGCGCACTGAAGCTTTCTTT. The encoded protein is CASSQEIWGRRTEAFF.

CDR3 protein: CASSYSSGGIETQYF. CDR3 DNA: TGTGCCAGCAGTTACTCGTCGGGAGGGATCGAGACCCAGTACTTC. The chain couples TRBV6-5 to TRBJ2-5; 8 nucleotides agree with TRBD2. Trimming at V came to 0 bases and at J to 5 bases, leaving 5 bases not matched to a gene. There are 15 residues in the CDR3. Germline V gives CDR1 MNHEY, CDR2 SVGAGI.

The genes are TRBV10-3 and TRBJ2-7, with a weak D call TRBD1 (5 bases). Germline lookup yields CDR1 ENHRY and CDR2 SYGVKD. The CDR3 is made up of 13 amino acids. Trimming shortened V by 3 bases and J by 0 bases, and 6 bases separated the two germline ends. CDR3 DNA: TGTGCCATCAGTGATGGGGCCTCCTACGAGCAGTACTTC. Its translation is CAISDGASYEQYF.

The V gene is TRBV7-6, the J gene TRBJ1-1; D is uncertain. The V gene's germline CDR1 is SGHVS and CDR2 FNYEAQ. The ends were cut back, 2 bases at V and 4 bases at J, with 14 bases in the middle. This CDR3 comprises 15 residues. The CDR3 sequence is CASSLRMAEGTEAFF. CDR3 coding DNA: TGTGCCAGCAGCTTAAGGATGGCTGAGGGCACTGAAGCTTTCTTT. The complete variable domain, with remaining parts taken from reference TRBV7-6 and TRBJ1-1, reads GAGVSQSPRYKVTKRGQDVALRCDPISGHVSLYWYRQALGQGPEFLTYFNYEAQQDKSGLPNDRFSAERPEGSISTLTIQRTEQRDSAMYRCASSLRMAEGTEAFFGQGTRLTVV.

This CDR3 reads CASSLGGGTDTQYF. DNA of the CDR3: TGTGCCAGCAGCTTGGGCGGGGGCACAGATACGCAGTATTTT. This chain uses TRBV5-6 with TRBJ2-3; D may be TRBD2 (6 bases). Trimming removed 0 bases from V and 1 base from J, with 6 bases in between. The germline gives CDR1 SGHDT, CDR2 YYEEEE. CDR3 length: 14 residues. Filled out from reference TRBV5-6 and TRBJ2-3, the complete variable domain reads DAGVTQSPTHLIKTRGQQVTLRCSPKSGHDTVSWYQQALGQGPQFIFQYYEEEERQRGNFPDRFSGHQFPNYSSELNVNALLLGDSALYLCASSLGGGTDTQYFGPGTRLTVL.

The CDR3 DNA reads TGCGCCAGCAGCCAAGATACAGGGGCCGCACTCTCCTACGAGCAGTACTTC. This sequence encodes CASSQDTGAALSYEQYF. This rearrangement joins TRBV4-1 to TRBJ2-7, with TRBD1 matching over 7 bases. Germline CDR1 MGHRA, CDR2 YSYEKL. CDR3 length: 17 amino acids. The V and J ends lost 0 bases and 0 bases, in that order; junction bases with no gene match: 8.

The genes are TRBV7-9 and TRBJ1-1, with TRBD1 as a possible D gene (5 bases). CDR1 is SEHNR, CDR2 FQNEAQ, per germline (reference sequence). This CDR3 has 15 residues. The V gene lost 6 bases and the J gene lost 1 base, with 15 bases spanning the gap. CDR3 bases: TGTGCCAGCAGGACCCTGGGGGGAACGAACACTGAAGCTTTCTTT. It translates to CASRTLGGTNTEAFF.

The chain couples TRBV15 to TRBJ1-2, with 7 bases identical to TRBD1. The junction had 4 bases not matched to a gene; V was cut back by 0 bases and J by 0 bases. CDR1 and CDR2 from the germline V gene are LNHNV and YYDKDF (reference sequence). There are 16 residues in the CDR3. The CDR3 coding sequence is TGTGCCACCAGCAGAGACAGGGGGTCCTCTAACTATGGCTACACCTTC. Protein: CATSRDRGSSNYGYTF.

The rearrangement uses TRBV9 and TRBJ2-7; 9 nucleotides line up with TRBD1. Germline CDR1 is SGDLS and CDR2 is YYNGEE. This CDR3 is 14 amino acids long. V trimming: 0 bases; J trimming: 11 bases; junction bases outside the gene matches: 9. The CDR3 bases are TGTGCCAGCAGCGTAGGGACAGGGGAATTGGAAAAGTACTTC. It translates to CASSVGTGELEKYF. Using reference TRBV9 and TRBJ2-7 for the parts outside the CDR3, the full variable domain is DSGVTQTPKHLITATGQRVTLRCSPRSGDLSVYWYQQSLDQGLQFLIQYYNGEERAKGNILERFSAQQFPDLHSELNLSSLELGDSALYFCASSVGTGELEKYFGPGTRLTVT.